These 26 T cell receptor beta chains originate from one sample sequenced in a study of human T cells and chemical hapten exposure. MiXCR was run by TCRdb on the RACE reads, yielding one entry per CDR3 protein. The sample includes 55,000 to 80,000 distinct CDR3 sequences, approximately 11% seen only once; the top ten take roughly 2.3%. The time point: patch test 3, about 24 weeks after DPC sensitization. Described treatment: therapeutic diphenylcyclopropenone sensitization with weekly scalp DPC. Sequenced here: whole blood, sampled in connection with sensitization to the hapten diphenylcyclopropenone (DPC). The source is a woman aged 25 to 39 with alopecia areata. Some clones in this sample may be carry-over from other donors' samples.

The chain uses TRBV19 and TRBJ2-6; D gene ambiguous. Trimming stripped 1 base from V and 0 bases from J, with 7 bases between. Per germline, CDR1 LNHDA and CDR2 SQIVND (reference sequence). The length of the CDR3 is 16 residues. In DNA, the CDR3 is TGTGCCAGTAGTATAGTGACAAACTCTGGGGCCAACGTCCTGACTTTC. Translating it yields CASSIVTNSGANVLTF.

This clonotype occurred a few times. The chain links TRBV11-3 to TRBJ1-2, with D perhaps matching TRBD1 (5 bases). The CDR3 has 14 amino acids. Trimming removed 3 bases at V and 7 bases at J, with 15 bases between. Germline values: CDR1 SGHNT, CDR2 YENEEA. CDR3 bases: TGTGCCAGCAGCTTTCACGGGACCAGCAGTGGCTACACCTTC. Protein: CASSFHGTSSGYTF.

Comment on this clonotype: This may stem from a read error, because a much larger clone lies one nucleotide away. The chain has TRBV19 and TRBJ1-2, with D tentatively TRBD1 (5 bases). In germline, CDR1 is LNHDA, CDR2 SQIVND (reference sequence). The CDR3 is 15 residues long. The DNA for the CDR3 is TGTGCCAGTAGTGTCCCCGGGACGCTCGGTTATGGCCACACCTTC. Amino acids: CASSVPGTLGYGHTF.

There are many counts of this clonotype. The chain recombines TRBV4-3 with TRBJ2-3, with 9 nucleotides matching TRBD2. The CDR3 spans 16 residues. Germline trimming cut 0 bases from V and 0 bases from J; bases unmatched to any gene: 1. CDR1 is LGHNA and CDR2 is YSLEER in the germline V gene. The CDR3 here is CASSQETSGSTDTQYF. CDR3 sequence (DNA): TGCGCCAGCAGCCAAGAGACTAGCGGTAGCACAGATACGCAGTATTTT.

This clonotype was seen only a few times. V is TRBV5-1 and J is TRBJ1-6; 7 nucleotides agree with TRBD1. The CDR3 is made up of 15 amino acids. Germline V lookup: CDR1 SGHRS, CDR2 YFSETQ. Trimming cost V 2 bases and J 7 bases; bases outside gene matches: 6. The CDR3 DNA is TGCGCCAGCAGCTTTGACAGGGTGGAGAATTCACCCCTCCACTTT. Translation gives CASSFDRVENSPLHF.

The table lists this clonotype with a few counts. The V gene is TRBV29-1, the J gene TRBJ2-7; TRBD1 matches 7 bases. Germline V gene lookup returns CDR1 SQVTM and CDR2 ANQGSEA. The CDR3 contains 13 residues. V shed 6 bases and J 2 bases; nucleotides not matched to a gene: 7. CDR3 protein: CSVARDRAYEQYF. CDR3 sequence (DNA): TGCAGCGTGGCCCGAGACAGGGCCTACGAGCAGTACTTC.

To note about this clonotype: At one of its ends the junction is not consistent with the germline gene, which may arise from a read error. The chain has TRBV7-3 and TRBJ1-5, with D maybe TRBD1 (5 bases). The CDR3 has 13 residues. CDR1 is SGHTA, CDR2 FQGTGA, per germline. The CDR3 coding sequence is TGTGCCAGCAGCTCCGATAGGGGCCAGCCCCGGCATTTT. Its protein is CASSSDRGQPRHF.

Comment on this clonotype: A much larger clone is a single base away; this may be a read error. The J gene is TRBJ1-2, the V gene TRBV10-2; the D is unclear. Germline V gives CDR1 WSHSY, CDR2 SAAADI. This CDR3 has 15 residues. Here the CDR3 DNA reads TGCACCAGCAGTGAGTCCCCCAACGGTAACTATGGCTACACCTTC. Amino acids: CTSSESPNGNYGYTF.

CDR3 DNA: TGTGCCAGCAGTTCCGCGGGCTACGAGCAGTACTTC. It translates to CASSSAGYEQYF. The rearrangement links TRBV28 to TRBJ2-7; tentative D call: TRBD2 (5 bases). Germline values: CDR1 MDHEN, CDR2 SYDVKM. There are 12 residues in the CDR3. V gave up 4 bases and J gave up 3 bases, with 7 bases separating them.

This clonotype was seen a handful of times. The rearrangement joins TRBV7-9 to TRBJ2-3; D may correspond to TRBD1 or TRBD2 (5 bases each). Trimming pared 6 bases from V and 6 bases from J, leaving 19 bases between. Germline values: CDR1 SEHNR, CDR2 FQNEAQ (reference sequence). There are 15 residues in the CDR3. The CDR3, as DNA: TGTGCCAGCAGGCCTTCCGGGACCCTTGGGGATACGCAGTATTTT. The encoded protein is CASRPSGTLGDTQYF.

This clonotype has at least ten counts. The rearrangement links TRBV12-3 or TRBV12-4 to TRBJ1-4; 8 positions agree with TRBD1. The CDR3 has 16 residues. With 6 bases clipped from V and 1 base from J, the junction kept 7 bases outside the gene matches. The CDR3 bases are TGTGCCAGCAGCCCTACCGACAGGGGAACTAATGAAAAACTGTTTTTT. Protein product: CASSPTDRGTNEKLFF.

This clonotype showed up many times. The rearrangement links TRBV20-1 to TRBJ1-5; D is ambiguous. The ends were cut back, 0 bases at V and 2 bases at J, with 8 bases in the middle. Germline V gene data show CDR1 as DFQATT and CDR2 as SNEGSKA (reference sequence). The CDR3 has 14 residues. CDR3 sequence reads: CSARDARGNQPQHF. DNA of the CDR3: TGCAGTGCTAGAGACGCCAGAGGCAATCAGCCCCAGCATTTT.

To note about this clonotype: A much larger clone is a single base away; this may be a read error. The gene calls are TRBV11-2 and TRBJ1-1, with D unresolved. Germline V gene sequence: CDR1 SGHAT, CDR2 FQNNGV. The CDR3 consists of 11 residues. The CDR3 is CVSSLTYEAFF. The CDR3, as DNA: TGTGTCAGCAGCTTAACCTATGAAGCTTTCTTT. Full variable domain (rest looked up from reference TRBV11-2 and TRBJ1-1): EAGVAQSPRYKIIEKRQSVAFWCNPISGHATLYWYQQILGQGPKLLIQFQNNGVVDDSQLPKDRFSAERLKGVDSTLKIQPAKLEDSAVYLCVSSLTYEAFFGQGTRLTVV.

Many counts were recorded for this clonotype. The chain is built from TRBV5-4 and TRBJ1-2; D gene uncertain. The CDR3 has 12 amino acids. The V end lost 0 bases, the J end lost 8 bases, and 8 bases lay between the germline ends. From germline, CDR1 is SGHNT and CDR2 YYREEE (reference sequence). In DNA form, the CDR3 reads TGTGCCAGCAGCTTGGAGGTTGGCGGCTACACCTTC. This encodes CASSLEVGGYTF.

This clonotype came up a few times. The genes are TRBV10-3 and TRBJ2-1; 7 bases fit TRBD1. The germline V gene encodes CDR1 ENHRY and CDR2 SYGVKD. Trimming removed 6 bases from V and 0 bases from J; junction bases left unmatched: 5. CDR3 length equals 15 residues. CDR3 sequence: CAISSTGASYNEQFF. As DNA, the CDR3 is TGTGCCATCAGCTCAACAGGGGCCTCCTACAATGAGCAGTTCTTC.

This clonotype came up many times. This chain uses TRBV7-2 with TRBJ1-6; tentative D call: TRBD1 (5 bases). Trimming stripped 5 bases from V and 0 bases from J, with 8 bases between. The CDR3 is 15 amino acids. CDR1 and CDR2 (germline): SGHTA, FQGNSA. The CDR3 DNA follows: TGTGCCAGCAGCCGTGACAGCTCCTATAATTCACCCCTCCACTTT. It translates to CASSRDSSYNSPLHF.

This clonotype was counted between two and nine times. V and J are TRBV30 and TRBJ1-1; the match to TRBD1 covers 8 bases. The CDR3 length is 14 residues. V shed 7 bases, J shed 4 bases, and the junction held 11 bases outside the gene matches. Germline V lookup: CDR1 GTSNPN, CDR2 SVGIG (reference sequence). This chain's CDR3 is CAYSGGGRGTEAFF. Written as DNA, the CDR3 is TGTGCCTACTCAGGGGGCGGGAGAGGCACTGAAGCTTTCTTT.

This rearrangement joins TRBV5-1 to TRBJ2-1, with TRBD2 identical over 11 bases. Germline values: CDR1 SGHRS, CDR2 YFSETQ. Unmatched junction bases numbered 10, after V lost 4 bases and J lost 7 bases. This CDR3 region has 16 residues. DNA for the CDR3: TGCGCCAGCAGCCTTCGACTAGCGGGGCCCCGGAATGAGCAGTTCTTC. Translation: CASSLRLAGPRNEQFF.

V gene TRBV19 combines with J gene TRBJ2-1; 9 nucleotides line up with TRBD2. CDR1 and CDR2 (germline): LNHDA, SQIVND (reference sequence). V lost 5 bases to trimming and J lost 10 bases; unmatched junction nucleotides: 21. The CDR3 consists of 18 residues. CDR3 protein: CASSPPRPGLAQGREQFF. CDR3 sequence (DNA): TGTGCCAGTAGTCCGCCACGCCCGGGACTAGCTCAAGGAAGGGAGCAGTTCTTC.

This clonotype was picked up a small number of times. The chain employs TRBV4-1 and TRBJ1-2, with a weak D call TRBD1 (5 bases). CDR3 length: 13 residues. The germline CDR1 and CDR2 sequences are MGHRA and YSYEKL. Trimming cost V 4 bases and J 7 bases, with 13 bases left between them. The CDR3 loop is CASSPQEGRGYTF. The CDR3 DNA is TGCGCCAGCAGCCCCCAAGAGGGACGTGGCTACACCTTC.

This clonotype was found a few times. J is TRBJ2-2 and V is TRBV5-4; 9 positions match TRBD1. The CDR3 loop spans 16 amino acids. Germline CDR1 SGHNT, CDR2 YYREEE (reference sequence). The V segment lost 4 bases and the J segment 6 bases; nucleotides outside the gene matches: 10. This chain's CDR3 is CASSPPGQGDPGELFF. CDR3 nucleotide sequence: TGTGCCAGCAGCCCCCCGGGACAGGGAGATCCCGGGGAGCTGTTTTTT. Together with reference TRBV5-4 and TRBJ2-2, the CDR3 gives the full variable domain: ETGVTQSPTHLIKTRGQQVTLRCSSQSGHNTVSWYQQALGQGPQFIFQYYREEENGRGNFPPRFSGLQFPNYSSELNVNALELDDSALYLCASSPPGQGDPGELFFGEGSRLTVL.

This clonotype was detected ten times or more. The V call is TRBV7-9, the J call TRBJ2-3; TRBD2 matches at 16 bases. J was trimmed by 7 bases and V by 4 bases; bases with no gene match: 5. The CDR3 has 16 amino acids. Germline V gives CDR1 SEHNR, CDR2 FQNEAQ (reference sequence). The CDR3, as DNA: TGTGCCAGCAGCTGGGGACTAGCGGGGGGGCCAAATACGCAGTATTTT. It codes for CASSWGLAGGPNTQYF.

This sequence joins TRBV4-2 and TRBJ1-5, with 9 nucleotides matching TRBD1. The CDR3 has 18 residues. Per the germline V gene, CDR1 is LGHNA and CDR2 is YNFKEQ. The V and J ends lost 0 bases and 3 bases, in that order; junction bases with no gene match: 9. The CDR3 region has the DNA TGTGCCAGCAGCCAAGATCCGGGACAGGGAGGTTTCAATCAGCCCCAGCATTTT. This translates into CASSQDPGQGGFNQPQHF.

This clonotype showed up just a few times. The chain carries TRBV9 and TRBJ1-6, with D hard to call. Trimming removed 3 bases at V and 6 bases at J, with 7 bases between. This CDR3 is built from 13 residues. The germline gives CDR1 SGDLS, CDR2 YYNGEE. CDR3 DNA sequence: TGTGCCAGCAGCGGCAACGGTAATTCACCCCTCCACTTT. This codes for CASSGNGNSPLHF.

The chain is built from TRBV15 and TRBJ2-1; D is possibly TRBD1 (5 bases). There are 15 residues in the CDR3. V shed 8 bases and J shed 0 bases, with 14 bases lying between them. Germline CDR1 is LNHNV and CDR2 is YYDKDF (reference sequence). CDR3 region: CATGSDSFSYNEQFF. Written as DNA, the CDR3 is TGTGCCACCGGAAGCGACAGTTTCTCCTACAATGAGCAGTTCTTC.

The chain is built from TRBV3-1 and TRBJ2-5; D may be TRBD1 (6 bases). Trimming left V 4 bases short and J 2 bases short, with 8 bases between. This CDR3 is 13 amino acids long. Germline CDR1 and CDR2: LGHDT and YNNKEL (reference sequence). Here the CDR3 DNA reads TGTGCCAGCAGCCGCGGACAGCAAGAGACCCAGTACTTC. As protein: CASSRGQQETQYF.